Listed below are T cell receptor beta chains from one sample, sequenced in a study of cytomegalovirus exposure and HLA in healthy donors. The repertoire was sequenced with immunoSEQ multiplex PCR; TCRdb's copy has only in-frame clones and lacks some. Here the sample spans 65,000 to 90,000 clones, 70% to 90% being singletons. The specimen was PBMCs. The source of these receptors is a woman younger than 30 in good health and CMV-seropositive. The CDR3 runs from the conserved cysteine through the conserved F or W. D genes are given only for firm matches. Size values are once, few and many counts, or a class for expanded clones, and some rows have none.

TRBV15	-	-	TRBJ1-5	TGTGCCACCCAACAGGGTTTGAGCAATCAGCCCCAGCATTTT	CATQQGLSNQPQHF
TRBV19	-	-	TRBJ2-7	TGTGCCAGTAGTATTAGCCCTACTCCCGGCGAGCAGTACTTC	CASSISPTPGEQYF
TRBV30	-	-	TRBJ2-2	TGTGCCTGGAGTGTGACACCCAACACCGGGGAGCTGTTTTTT	CAWSVTPNTGELFF
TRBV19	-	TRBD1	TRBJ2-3	TGTGCCAGCAAGGGGACAGGGATAAGGTCAGATACGCAGTATTTT	CASKGTGIRSDTQYF
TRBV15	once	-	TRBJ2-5	TGTGCCACCAGCAGAGATTACGCAGTCCAAGAGACCCAGTACTTC	CATSRDYAVQETQYF
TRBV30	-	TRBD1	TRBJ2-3	TGTGCCTGGAGTGAGACAGGGCGCACAGATACGCAGTATTTT	CAWSETGRTDTQYF
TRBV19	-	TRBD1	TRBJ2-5	TGTGCCAGTAGTGAAAGGGGGCGTGAGACCCAGTACTTC	CASSERGRETQYF
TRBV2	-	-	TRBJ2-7	TGTGCCAGCAGTCACTACGAGCAGTACTTC	CASSHYEQYF
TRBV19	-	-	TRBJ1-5	TGTGCCAGTAGTATGGACAAGGGCCCTAATCAGCCCCAGCATTTT	CASSMDKGPNQPQHF
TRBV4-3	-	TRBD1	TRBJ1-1	TGCGCCAGCAGCCAGGGGGGTTTAGGTGGGACAGGGGCCCTAGTTGAAGCTTTCTTT	CASSQGGLGGTGALVEAFF
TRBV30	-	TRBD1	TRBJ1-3	TGTGCCTGGAGTGTACGGGGACAGGGGGTAACTGGAAACACCATATATTTT	CAWSVRGQGVTGNTIYF
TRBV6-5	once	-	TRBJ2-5	TGTGCCAGCCGGGACTACCAAGAGACCCAGTACTTC	CASRDYQETQYF
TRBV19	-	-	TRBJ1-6	TGTGCCAGTAGTATGCAGGAACAGACTTCACCCCTCCACTTT	CASSMQEQTSPLHF